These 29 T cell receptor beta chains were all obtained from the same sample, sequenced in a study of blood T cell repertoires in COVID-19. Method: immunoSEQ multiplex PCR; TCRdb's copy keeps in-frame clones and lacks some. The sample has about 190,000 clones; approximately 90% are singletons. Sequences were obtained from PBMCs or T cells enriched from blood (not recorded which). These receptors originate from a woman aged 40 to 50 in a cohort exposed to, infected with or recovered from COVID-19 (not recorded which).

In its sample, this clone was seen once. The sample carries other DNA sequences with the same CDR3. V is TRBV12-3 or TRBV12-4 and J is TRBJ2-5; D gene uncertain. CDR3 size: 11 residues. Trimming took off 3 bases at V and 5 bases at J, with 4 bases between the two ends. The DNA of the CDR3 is TGTGCCAGCAGTTTCCAGGAGACCCAGTACTTC. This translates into CASSFQETQYF.

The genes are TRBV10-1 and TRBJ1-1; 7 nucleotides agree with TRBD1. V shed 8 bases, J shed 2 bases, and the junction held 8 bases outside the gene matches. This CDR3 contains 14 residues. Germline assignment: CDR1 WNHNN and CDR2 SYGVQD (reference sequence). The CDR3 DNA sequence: TGCGCCAGCCGAGGGGGACAGACTAACACTGAAGCTTTCTTT. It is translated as CASRGGQTNTEAFF.

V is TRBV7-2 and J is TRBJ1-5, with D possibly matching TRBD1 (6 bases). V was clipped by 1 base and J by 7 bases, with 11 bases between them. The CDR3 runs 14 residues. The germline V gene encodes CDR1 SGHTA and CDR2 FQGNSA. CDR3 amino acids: CASSLEQGGQPQHF. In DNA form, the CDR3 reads TGTGCCAGCAGCTTAGAACAGGGTGGACAGCCCCAGCATTTT.

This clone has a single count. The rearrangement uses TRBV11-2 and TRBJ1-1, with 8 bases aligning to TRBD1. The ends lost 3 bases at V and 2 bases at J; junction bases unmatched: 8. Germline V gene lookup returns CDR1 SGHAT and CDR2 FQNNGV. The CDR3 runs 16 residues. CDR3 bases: TGTGCCAGCAGCTTCCCGGGACAGGATAGAAACACTGAAGCTTTCTTT. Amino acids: CASSFPGQDRNTEAFF.

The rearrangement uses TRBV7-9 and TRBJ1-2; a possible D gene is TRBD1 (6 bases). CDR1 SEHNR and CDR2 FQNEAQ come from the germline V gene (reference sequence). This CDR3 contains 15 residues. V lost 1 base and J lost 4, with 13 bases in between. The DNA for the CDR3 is TGTGCCAGCAGCTTAGGCGGCGGACAGATCTATGGCTACACCTTC. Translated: CASSLGGGQIYGYTF. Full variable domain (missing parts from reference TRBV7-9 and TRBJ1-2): DTGVSQNPRHKITKRGQNVTFRCDPISEHNRLYWYRQTLGQGPEFLTYFQNEAQLEKSRLLSDRFSAERPKGSFSTLEIQRTEQGDSAMYLCASSLGGGQIYGYTFGSGTRLTVV.

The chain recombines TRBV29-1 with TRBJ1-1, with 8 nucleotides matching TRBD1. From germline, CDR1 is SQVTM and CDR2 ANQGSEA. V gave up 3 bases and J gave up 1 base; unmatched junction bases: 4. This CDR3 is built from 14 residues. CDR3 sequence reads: CSVDGTGKNTEAFF. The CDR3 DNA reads TGCAGCGTTGATGGGACAGGAAAGAACACTGAAGCTTTCTTT.

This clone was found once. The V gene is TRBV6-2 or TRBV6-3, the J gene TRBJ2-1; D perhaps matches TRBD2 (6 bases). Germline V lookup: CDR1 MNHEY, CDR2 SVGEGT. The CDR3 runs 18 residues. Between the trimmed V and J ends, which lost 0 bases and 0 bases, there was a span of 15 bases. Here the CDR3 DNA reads TGTGCCAGCAGTTACTCGAATCTCGGGGGTTCCTCCTACAATGAGCAGTTCTTC. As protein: CASSYSNLGGSSYNEQFF.

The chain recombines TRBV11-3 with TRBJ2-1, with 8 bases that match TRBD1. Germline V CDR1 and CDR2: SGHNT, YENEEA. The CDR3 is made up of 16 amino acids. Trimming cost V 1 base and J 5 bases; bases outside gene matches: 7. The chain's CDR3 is CASSLGTGNHNNEQFF. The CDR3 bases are TGTGCCAGCAGCTTAGGGACAGGGAATCATAACAATGAGCAGTTCTTC.

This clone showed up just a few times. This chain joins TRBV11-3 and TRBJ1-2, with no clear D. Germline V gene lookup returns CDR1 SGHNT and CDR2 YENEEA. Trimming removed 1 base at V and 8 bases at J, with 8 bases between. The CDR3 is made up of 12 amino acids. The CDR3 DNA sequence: TGTGCCAGCAGCTTAGGTTCGCGGGGCTACACCTTC. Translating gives CASSLGSRGYTF.

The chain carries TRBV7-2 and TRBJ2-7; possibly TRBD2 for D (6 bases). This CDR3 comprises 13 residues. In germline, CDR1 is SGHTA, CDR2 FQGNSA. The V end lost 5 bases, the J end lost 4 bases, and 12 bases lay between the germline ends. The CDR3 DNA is TGTGCCAGCAGCCCCGTAGGAGGGTACGAGCAGTACTTC. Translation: CASSPVGGYEQYF. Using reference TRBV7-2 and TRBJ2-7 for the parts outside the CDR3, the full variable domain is GAGVSQSPSNKVTEKGKDVELRCDPISGHTALYWYRQSLGQGLEFLIYFQGNSAPDKSGLPSDRFSAERTGGSVSTLTIQRTQQEDSAVYLCASSPVGGYEQYFGPGTRLTVT.

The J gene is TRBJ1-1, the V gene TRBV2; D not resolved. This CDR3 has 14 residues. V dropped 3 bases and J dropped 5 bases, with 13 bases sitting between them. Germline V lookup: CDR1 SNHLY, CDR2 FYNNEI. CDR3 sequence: CASSDTGVRTEAFF. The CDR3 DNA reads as TGTGCCAGCAGTGACACCGGAGTGAGGACTGAAGCTTTCTTT.

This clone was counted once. The CDR3 region is CASSSGVGGEEKLFF. Written as DNA, the CDR3 is TGCGCCAGCAGCTCAGGGGTTGGGGGTGAAGAAAAACTGTTTTTT. The gene calls are TRBV4-1 and TRBJ1-4; D might be TRBD1 (6 bases). The CDR3 covers 15 residues. V was shortened by 5 bases and J by 8 bases, with 18 bases between the two germline ends. CDR1 is MGHRA, CDR2 YSYEKL, per germline.

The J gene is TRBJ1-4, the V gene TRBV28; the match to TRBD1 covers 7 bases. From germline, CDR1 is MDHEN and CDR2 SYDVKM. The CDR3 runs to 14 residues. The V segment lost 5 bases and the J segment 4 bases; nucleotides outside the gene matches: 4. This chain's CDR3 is CASSPTGVNEKLFF. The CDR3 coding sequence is TGTGCCAGCAGTCCTACAGGGGTTAATGAAAAACTGTTTTTT.

The CDR3 here is CASSLVNLAGTNEQFF. The CDR3 coding sequence is TGTGCCAGCAGCTTAGTCAATCTAGCGGGGACCAATGAGCAGTTCTTC. V is TRBV11-2 and J is TRBJ2-1; TRBD2 agrees at 9 bases. Germline V gene lookup returns CDR1 SGHAT and CDR2 FQNNGV. The V and J ends lost 1 base and 6 bases, in that order; junction bases with no gene match: 7. The CDR3 has 16 residues.

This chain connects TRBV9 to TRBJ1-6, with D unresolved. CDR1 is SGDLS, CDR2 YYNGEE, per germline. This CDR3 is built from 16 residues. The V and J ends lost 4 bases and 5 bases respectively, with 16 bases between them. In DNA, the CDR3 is TGTGCCAGCAGCTTCGGGTCCTTCTTGGATAATTCACCCCTCCACTTT. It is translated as CASSFGSFLDNSPLHF.

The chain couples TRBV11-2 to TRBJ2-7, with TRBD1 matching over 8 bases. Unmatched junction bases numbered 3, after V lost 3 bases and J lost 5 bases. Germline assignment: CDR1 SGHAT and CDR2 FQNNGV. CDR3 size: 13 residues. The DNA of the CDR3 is TGTGCCAGCAGCTTGGGACAGGTCAACGAGCAGTACTTC. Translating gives CASSLGQVNEQYF.

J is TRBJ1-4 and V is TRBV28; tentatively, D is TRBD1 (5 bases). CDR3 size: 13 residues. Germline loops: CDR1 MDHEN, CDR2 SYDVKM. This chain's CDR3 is CAARGRGYEKLFF. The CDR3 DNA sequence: TGTGCGGCAAGGGGCCGAGGATACGAAAAACTGTTTTTT. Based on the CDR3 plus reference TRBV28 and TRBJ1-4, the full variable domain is DVKVTQSSRYLVKRTGEKVFLECVQDMDHENMFWYRQDPGLGLRLIYFSYDVKMKEKGDIPEGYSVSREKKERFSLILESASTNQTSMYLCAARGRGYEKLFFGSGTQLSVL.

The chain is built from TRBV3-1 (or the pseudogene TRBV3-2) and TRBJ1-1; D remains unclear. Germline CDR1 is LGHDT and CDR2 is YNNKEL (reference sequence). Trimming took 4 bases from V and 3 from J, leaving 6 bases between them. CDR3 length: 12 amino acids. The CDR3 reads CASSRSYTEAFF. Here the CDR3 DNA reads TGTGCCAGCAGCCGTTCGTACACTGAAGCTTTCTTT.

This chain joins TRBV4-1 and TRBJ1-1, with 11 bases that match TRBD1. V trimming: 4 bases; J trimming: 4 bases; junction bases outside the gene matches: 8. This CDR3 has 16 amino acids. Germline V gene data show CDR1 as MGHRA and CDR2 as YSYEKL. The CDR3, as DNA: TGCGCCAGCAGCCTCGGACAGGGGGCCGGGGGCACTGAAGCTTTCTTT. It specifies CASSLGQGAGGTEAFF.

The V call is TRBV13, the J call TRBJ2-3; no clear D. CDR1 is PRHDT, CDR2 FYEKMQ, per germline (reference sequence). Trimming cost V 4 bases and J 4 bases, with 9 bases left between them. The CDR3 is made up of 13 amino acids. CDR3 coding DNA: TGTGCCAGCAGCTCCGGAGATCCAGATACGCAGTATTTT. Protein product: CASSSGDPDTQYF.

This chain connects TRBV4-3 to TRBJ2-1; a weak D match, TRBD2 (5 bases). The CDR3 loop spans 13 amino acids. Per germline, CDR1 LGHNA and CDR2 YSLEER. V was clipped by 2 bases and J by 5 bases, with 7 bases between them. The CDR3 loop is CASSQQRHNEQFF. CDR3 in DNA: TGCGCCAGCAGCCAACAGCGGCACAATGAGCAGTTCTTC.

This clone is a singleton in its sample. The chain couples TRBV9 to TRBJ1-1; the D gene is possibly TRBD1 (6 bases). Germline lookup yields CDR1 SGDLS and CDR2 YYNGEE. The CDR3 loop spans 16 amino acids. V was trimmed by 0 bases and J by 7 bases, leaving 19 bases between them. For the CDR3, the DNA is TGTGCCAGCAGCGTAGCTACTGGGGGGGGCGAGAATGAAGCTTTCTTT. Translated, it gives CASSVATGGGENEAFF.

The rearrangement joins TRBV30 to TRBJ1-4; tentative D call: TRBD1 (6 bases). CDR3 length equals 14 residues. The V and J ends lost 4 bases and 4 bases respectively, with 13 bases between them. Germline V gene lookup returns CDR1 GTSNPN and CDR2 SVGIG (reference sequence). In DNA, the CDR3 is TGTGCCTGGACCCGCGACAGGAATAATGAAAAACTGTTTTTT. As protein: CAWTRDRNNEKLFF.

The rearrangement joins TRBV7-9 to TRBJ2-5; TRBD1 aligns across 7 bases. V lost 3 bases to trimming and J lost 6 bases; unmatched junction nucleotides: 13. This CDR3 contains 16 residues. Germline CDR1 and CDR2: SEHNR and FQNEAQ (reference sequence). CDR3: CASSFSRDSSEKTQYF. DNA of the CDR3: TGTGCCAGCAGCTTTTCAAGGGACAGCTCGGAGAAGACCCAGTACTTC.

The CDR3 spells CASSSRSNTGELFF. The DNA for the CDR3 is TGTGCCAGCAGCTCGCGGTCAAACACCGGGGAGCTGTTTTTT. The V gene is TRBV13, the J gene TRBJ2-2; D unclear. Trimming shortened V by 4 bases and J by 2 bases, and 8 bases separated the two germline ends. Germline V CDR1 and CDR2: PRHDT, FYEKMQ (reference sequence). The CDR3 extends over 14 amino acids.

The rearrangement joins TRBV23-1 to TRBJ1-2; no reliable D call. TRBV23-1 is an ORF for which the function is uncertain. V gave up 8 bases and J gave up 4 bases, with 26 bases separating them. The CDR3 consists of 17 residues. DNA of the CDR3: TGCGCCAGCCCGGTCGGTAAATATTATCCGAATTTCTATGGCTACACCTTC. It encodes CASPVGKYYPNFYGYTF.

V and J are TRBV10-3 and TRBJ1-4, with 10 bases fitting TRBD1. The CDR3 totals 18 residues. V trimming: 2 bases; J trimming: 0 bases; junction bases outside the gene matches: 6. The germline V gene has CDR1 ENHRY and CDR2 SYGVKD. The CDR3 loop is CAISEPGQGGATNEKLFF. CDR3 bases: TGTGCCATCAGTGAGCCTGGACAGGGGGGGGCAACTAATGAAAAACTGTTTTTT.

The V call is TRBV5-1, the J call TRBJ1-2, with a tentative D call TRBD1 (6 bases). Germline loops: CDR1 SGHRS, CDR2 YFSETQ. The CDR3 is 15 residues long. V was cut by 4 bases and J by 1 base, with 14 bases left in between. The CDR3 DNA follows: TGCGCCAGCAGCCCCGGGGGGGCGGGTAACTATGGCTACACCTTC. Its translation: CASSPGGAGNYGYTF.

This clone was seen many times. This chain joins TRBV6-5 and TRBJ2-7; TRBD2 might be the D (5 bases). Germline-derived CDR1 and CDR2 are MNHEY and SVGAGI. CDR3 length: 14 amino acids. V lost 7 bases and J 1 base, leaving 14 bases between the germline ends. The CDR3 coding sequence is TGTGCCAGCAAAGGTGAGGGCTCATCCTACGAGCAGTACTTC. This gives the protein CASKGEGSSYEQYF.